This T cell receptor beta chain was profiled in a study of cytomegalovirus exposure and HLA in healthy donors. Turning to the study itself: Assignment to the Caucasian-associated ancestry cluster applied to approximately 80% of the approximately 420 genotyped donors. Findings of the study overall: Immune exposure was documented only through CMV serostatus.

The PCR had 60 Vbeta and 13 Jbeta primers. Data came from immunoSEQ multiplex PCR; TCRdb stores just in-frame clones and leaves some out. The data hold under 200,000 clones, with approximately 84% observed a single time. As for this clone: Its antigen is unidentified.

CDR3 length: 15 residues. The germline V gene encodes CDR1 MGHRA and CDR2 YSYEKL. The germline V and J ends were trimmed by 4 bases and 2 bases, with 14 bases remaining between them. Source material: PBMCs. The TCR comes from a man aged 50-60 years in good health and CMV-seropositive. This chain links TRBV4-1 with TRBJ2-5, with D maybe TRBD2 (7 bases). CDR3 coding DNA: TGCGCCAGCAGCCGGGGGGGGCGGGCTCAAGAGACCCAGTACTTC. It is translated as CASSRGGRAQETQYF.